At least ten counts were recorded for the clone carrying this T cell receptor beta chain. From germline, CDR1 is MRHNA and CDR2 SNTAGT. V lost 2 bases, J lost 2 bases, and 5 bases lay in between. This CDR3 has 13 residues. Every patient was untreated before thyroid surgery. This sample was taken from a study of metastatic and nonmetastatic thyroid tumors. TCRdb re-processed the PCR reads through MiXCR. The sample carries roughly 59,000 clones, roughly 17% recorded once. The chain combines TRBV6-4 with TRBJ2-3; D is undetermined. The sequencing input was blood. The receptor's source is a male donor with papillary thyroid cancer or a benign thyroid nodule (not recorded which). Some clones in this sample may be carry-over from other donors' samples. CDR3 DNA sequence: TGTGCCAGCAGTGACACCGACACAGATACGCAGTATTTT. It is translated as CASSDTDTDTQYF.